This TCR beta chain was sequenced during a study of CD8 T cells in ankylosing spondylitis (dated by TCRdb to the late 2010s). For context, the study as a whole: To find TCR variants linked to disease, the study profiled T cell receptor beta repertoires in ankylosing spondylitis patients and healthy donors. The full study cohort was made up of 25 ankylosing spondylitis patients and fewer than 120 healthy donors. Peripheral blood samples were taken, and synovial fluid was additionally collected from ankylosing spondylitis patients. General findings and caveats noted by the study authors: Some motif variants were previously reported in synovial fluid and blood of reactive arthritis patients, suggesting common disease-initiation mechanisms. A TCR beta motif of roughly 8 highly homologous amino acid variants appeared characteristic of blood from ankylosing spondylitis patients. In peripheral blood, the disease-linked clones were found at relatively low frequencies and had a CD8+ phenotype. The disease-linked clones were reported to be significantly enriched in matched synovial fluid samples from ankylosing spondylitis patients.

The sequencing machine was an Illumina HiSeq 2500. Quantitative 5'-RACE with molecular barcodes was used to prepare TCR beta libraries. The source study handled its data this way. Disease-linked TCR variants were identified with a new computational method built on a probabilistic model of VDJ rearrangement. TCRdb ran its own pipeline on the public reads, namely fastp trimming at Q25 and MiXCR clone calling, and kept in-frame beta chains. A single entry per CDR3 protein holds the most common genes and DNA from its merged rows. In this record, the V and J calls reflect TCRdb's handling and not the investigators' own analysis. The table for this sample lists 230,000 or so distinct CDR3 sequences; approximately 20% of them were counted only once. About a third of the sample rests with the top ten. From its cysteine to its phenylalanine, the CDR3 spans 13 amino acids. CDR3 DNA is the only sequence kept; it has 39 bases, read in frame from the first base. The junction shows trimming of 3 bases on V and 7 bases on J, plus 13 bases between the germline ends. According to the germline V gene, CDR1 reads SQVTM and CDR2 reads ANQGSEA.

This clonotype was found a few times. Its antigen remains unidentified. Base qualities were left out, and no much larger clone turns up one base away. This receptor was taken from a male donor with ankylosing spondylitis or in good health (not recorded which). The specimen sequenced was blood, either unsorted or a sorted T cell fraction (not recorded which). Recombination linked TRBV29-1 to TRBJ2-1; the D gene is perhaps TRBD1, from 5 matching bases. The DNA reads TGCAGCGTTGACAGGGAATTTAGAAATGAGCAGTTCTTC. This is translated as CSVDREFRNEQFF.